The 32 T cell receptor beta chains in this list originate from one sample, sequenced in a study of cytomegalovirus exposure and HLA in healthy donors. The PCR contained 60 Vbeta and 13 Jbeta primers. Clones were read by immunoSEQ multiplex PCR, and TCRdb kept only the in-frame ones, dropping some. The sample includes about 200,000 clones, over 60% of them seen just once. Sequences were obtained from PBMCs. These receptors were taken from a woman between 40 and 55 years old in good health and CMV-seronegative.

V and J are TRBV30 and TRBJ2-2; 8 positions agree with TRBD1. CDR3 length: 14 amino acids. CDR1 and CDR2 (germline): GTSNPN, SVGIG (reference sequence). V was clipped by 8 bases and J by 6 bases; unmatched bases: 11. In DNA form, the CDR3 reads TGTGCCCTGGACAGGGTTGGTGTTGCCGGGGAGCTGTTTTTT. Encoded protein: CALDRVGVAGELFF.

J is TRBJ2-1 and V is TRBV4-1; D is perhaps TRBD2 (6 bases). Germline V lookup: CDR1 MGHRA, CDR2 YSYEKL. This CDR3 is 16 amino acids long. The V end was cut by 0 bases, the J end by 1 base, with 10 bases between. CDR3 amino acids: CASSQDRAGSYNEQFF. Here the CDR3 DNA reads TGCGCCAGCAGCCAAGATCGGGCGGGATCCTACAATGAGCAGTTCTTC.

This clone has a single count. The CDR3 nucleotides read TGTGCCAGCAGCTTAGGGACAGGGTTCGGTCAGCCCCAGCATTTT. The encoded protein is CASSLGTGFGQPQHF. The chain couples TRBV7-2 to TRBJ1-5; the match to TRBD1 covers 8 bases. The J segment lost 6 bases and the V segment lost 1 base, leaving 5 bases of the junction unmatched. CDR1 and CDR2 from the germline V gene are SGHTA and FQGNSA. The CDR3 totals 15 residues.

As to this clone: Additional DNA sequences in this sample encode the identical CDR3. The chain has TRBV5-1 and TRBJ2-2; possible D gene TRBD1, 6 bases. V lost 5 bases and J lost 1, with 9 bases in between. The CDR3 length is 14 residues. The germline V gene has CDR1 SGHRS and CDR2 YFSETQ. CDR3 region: CASSLTGNTGELFF. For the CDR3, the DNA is TGCGCCAGCAGTCTGACAGGGAACACCGGGGAGCTGTTTTTT.

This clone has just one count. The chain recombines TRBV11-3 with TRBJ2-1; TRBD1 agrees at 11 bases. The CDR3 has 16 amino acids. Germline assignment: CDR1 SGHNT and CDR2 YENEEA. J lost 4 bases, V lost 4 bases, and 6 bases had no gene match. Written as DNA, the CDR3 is TGTGCCAGCAGCTATACCGGGACAGGGGGTTACAATGAGCAGTTCTTC. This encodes CASSYTGTGGYNEQFF.

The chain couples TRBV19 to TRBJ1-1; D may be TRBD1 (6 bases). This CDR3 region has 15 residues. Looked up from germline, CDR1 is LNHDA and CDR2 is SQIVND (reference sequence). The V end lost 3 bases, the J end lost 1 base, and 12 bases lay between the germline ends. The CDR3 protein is CASSIPSTGNTEAFF. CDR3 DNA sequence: TGTGCCAGTAGTATTCCCTCGACAGGGAACACTGAAGCTTTCTTT. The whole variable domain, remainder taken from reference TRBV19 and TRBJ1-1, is DGGITQSPKYLFRKEGQNVTLSCEQNLNHDAMYWYRQDPGQGLRLIYYSQIVNDFQKGDIAEGYSVSREKKESFPLTVTSAQKNPTAFYLCASSIPSTGNTEAFFGQGTRLTVV.

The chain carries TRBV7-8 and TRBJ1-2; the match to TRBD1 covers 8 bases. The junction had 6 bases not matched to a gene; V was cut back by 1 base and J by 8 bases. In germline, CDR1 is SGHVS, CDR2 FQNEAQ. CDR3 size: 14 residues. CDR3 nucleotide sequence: TGTGCCAGCAGCTTAGGAAGGACAGGGCGAGGCTACACCTTC. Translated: CASSLGRTGRGYTF.

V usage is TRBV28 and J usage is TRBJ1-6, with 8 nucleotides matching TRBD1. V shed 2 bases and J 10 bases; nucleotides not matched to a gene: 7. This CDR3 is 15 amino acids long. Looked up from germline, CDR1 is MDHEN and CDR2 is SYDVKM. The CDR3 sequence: CASSLNDRGKSPLHF. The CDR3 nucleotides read TGTGCCAGCAGTTTAAACGACAGGGGAAAATCACCCCTCCACTTT.

The CDR3 DNA follows: TGTGCCAGCAGCTTAAGCGCCGTCACCGGGGAGCTGTTTTTT. Translation: CASSLSAVTGELFF. The chain joins TRBV7-3 to TRBJ2-2; D gene uncertain. Germline V gives CDR1 SGHTA, CDR2 FQGTGA. V was shortened by 1 base and J by 4 bases, with 7 bases between the two germline ends. The CDR3 sequence is 14 residues long.

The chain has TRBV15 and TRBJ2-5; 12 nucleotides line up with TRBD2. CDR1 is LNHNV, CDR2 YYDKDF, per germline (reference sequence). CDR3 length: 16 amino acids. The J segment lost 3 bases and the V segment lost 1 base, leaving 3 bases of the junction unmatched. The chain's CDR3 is CATSRGPSGREETQYF. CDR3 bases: TGTGCCACCAGCAGAGGCCCTAGCGGGAGGGAAGAGACCCAGTACTTC.

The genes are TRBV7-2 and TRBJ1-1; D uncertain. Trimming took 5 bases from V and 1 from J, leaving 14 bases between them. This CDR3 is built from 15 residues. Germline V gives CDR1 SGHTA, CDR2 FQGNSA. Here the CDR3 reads CASSPEGRRNTEAFF. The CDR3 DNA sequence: TGTGCCAGCAGCCCCGAGGGCAGACGGAACACTGAAGCTTTCTTT. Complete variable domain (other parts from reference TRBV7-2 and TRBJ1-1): GAGVSQSPSNKVTEKGKDVELRCDPISGHTALYWYRQSLGQGLEFLIYFQGNSAPDKSGLPSDRFSAERTGGSVSTLTIQRTQQEDSAVYLCASSPEGRRNTEAFFGQGTRLTVV.

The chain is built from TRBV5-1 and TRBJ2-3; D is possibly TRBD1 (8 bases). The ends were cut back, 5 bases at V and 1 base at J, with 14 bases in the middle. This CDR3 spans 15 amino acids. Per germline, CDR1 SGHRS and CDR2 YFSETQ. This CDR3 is CASRPTGGGTDTQYF. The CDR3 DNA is TGCGCCAGCAGACCTACAGGGGGGGGCACAGATACGCAGTATTTT.

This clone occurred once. This chain's CDR3 is CASSSRTGWYIQYF. In nucleotides, the CDR3 is TGCGCCAGCAGCTCAAGGACAGGGTGGTACATTCAGTACTTC. The rearrangement joins TRBV4-3 to TRBJ2-4; TRBD1 matches at 8 bases. This CDR3 is built from 14 residues. V lost 5 bases and J lost 8; bases outside the gene matches: 8. The germline gives CDR1 LGHNA, CDR2 YSLEER.

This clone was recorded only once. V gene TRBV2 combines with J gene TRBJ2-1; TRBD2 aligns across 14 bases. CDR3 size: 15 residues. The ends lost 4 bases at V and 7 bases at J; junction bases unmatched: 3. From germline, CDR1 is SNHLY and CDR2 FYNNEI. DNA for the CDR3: TGTGCCAGCAGTGGGGGGACTAGCGGGGGTAATGAGCAGTTCTTC. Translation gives CASSGGTSGGNEQFF. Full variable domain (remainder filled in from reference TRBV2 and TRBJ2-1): EPEVTQTPSHQVTQMGQEVILRCVPISNHLYFYWYRQILGQKVEFLVSFYNNEISEKSEIFDDQFSVERPDGSNFTLKIRSTKLEDSAMYFCASSGGTSGGNEQFFGPGTRLTVL.

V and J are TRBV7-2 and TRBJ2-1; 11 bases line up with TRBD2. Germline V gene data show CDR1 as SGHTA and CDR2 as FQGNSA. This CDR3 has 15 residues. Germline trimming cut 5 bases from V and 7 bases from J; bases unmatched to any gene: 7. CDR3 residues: CASSDSGRAWNEQFF. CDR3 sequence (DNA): TGTGCCAGCAGCGATAGCGGGAGGGCCTGGAATGAGCAGTTCTTC.

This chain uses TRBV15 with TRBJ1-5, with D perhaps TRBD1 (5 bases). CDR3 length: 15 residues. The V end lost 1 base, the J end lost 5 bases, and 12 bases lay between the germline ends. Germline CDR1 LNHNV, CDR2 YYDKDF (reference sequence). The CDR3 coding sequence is TGTGCCACCAGCAGAGCGTCCAGGGCCGATCAGCCCCAGCATTTT. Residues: CATSRASRADQPQHF.

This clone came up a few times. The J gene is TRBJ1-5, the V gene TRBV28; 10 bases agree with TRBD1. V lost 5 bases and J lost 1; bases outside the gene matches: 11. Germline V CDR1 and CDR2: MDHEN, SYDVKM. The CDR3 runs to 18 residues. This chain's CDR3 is CASSLGTGAVGSNQPQHF. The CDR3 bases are TGTGCCAGCAGTCTCGGGACAGGGGCCGTCGGGAGCAATCAGCCCCAGCATTTT.

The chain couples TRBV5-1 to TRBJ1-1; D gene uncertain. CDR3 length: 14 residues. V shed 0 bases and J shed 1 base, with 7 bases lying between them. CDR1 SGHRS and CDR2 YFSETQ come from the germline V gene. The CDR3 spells CASSLETGNTEAFF. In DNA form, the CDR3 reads TGCGCCAGCAGCTTGGAAACCGGGAACACTGAAGCTTTCTTT.

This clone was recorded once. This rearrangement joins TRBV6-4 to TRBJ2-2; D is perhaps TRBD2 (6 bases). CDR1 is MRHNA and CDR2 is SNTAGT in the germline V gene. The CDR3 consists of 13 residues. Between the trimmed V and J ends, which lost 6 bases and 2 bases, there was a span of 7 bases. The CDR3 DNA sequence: TGTGCCAGCAGGCGGGAAAACACCGGGGAGCTGTTTTTT. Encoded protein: CASRRENTGELFF.

This chain's CDR3 is CASSFSGSQGETQYF. CDR3 nucleotide sequence: TGCGCCAGCAGCTTCTCAGGGTCTCAAGGGGAGACCCAGTACTTC. This rearrangement joins TRBV5-1 to TRBJ2-5, with D maybe TRBD1 (5 bases). The CDR3 extends over 15 amino acids. V was shortened by 2 bases and J by 5 bases, with 16 bases between the two germline ends. Germline values: CDR1 SGHRS, CDR2 YFSETQ.

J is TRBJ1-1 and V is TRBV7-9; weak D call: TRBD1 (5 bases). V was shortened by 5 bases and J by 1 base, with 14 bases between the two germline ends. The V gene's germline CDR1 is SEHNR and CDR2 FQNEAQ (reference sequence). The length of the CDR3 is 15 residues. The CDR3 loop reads CASSAGRRTNTEAFF. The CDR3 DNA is TGTGCCAGCAGCGCGGGACGGAGAACGAACACTGAAGCTTTCTTT.

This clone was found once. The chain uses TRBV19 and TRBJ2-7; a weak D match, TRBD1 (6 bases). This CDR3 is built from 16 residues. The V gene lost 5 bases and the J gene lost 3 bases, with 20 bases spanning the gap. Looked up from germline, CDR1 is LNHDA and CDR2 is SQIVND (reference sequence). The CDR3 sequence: CASSLTTGAPVYEQYF. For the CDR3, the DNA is TGTGCCAGTAGTCTAACGACAGGAGCCCCGGTCTACGAGCAGTACTTC.

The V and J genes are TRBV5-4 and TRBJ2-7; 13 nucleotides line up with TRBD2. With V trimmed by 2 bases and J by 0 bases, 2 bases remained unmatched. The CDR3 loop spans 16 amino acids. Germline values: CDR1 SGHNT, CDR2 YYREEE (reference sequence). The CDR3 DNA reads TGTGCCAGCAGCTTCCGGACTAGCGGGAGCTCCTACGAGCAGTACGTC. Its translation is CASSFRTSGSSYEQYV.

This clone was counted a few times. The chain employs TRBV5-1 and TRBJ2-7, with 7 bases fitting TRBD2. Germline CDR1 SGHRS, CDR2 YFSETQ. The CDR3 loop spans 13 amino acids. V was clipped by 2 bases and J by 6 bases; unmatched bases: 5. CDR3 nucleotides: TGCGCCAGCAGCTTTGGTGGGGAGGGCGAGCAGTACGTC. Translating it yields CASSFGGEGEQYV.

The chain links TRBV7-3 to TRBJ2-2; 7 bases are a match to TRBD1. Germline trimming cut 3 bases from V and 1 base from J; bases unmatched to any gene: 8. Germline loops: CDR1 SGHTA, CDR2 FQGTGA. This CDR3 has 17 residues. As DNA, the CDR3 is TGTGCCAGCAGCTTCCTGACAGGGCAAATGAACACCGGGGAGCTGTTTTTT. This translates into CASSFLTGQMNTGELFF.

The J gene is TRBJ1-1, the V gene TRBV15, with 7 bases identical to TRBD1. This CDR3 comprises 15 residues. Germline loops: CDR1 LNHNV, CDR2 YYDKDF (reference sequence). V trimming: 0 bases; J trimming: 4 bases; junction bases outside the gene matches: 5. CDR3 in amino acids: CATSRETGPGTEAFF. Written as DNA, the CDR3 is TGTGCCACCAGCAGAGAGACAGGGCCGGGCACTGAAGCTTTCTTT.

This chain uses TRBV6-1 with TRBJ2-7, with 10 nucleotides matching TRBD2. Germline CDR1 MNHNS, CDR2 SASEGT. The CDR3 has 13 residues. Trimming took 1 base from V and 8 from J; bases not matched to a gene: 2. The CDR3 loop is CASSEVTSGKQYV. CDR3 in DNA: TGTGCCAGCAGTGAAGTAACTAGCGGGAAGCAGTACGTC.

The CDR3 DNA follows: TGTGCCAGCAAGGGGTTCTATGGCTACACCTTC. As protein: CASKGFYGYTF. The rearrangement joins TRBV27 to TRBJ1-2, with D perhaps matching TRBD1 (5 bases). The CDR3 extends over 11 amino acids. Trimming cost V 7 bases and J 4 bases, with 7 bases left between them. Germline loops: CDR1 MNHEY, CDR2 SMNVEV (reference sequence).

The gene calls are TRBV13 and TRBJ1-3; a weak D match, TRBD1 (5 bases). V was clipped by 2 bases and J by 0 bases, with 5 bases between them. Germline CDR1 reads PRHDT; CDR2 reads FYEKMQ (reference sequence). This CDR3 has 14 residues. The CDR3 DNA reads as TGTGCCAGCAGCTTACAGGGCTCTGGAAACACCATATATTTT. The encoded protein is CASSLQGSGNTIYF.

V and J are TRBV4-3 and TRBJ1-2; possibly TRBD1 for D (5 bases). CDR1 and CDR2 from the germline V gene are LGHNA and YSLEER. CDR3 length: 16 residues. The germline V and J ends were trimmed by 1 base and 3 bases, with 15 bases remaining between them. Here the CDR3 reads CASSQAKTGPYYGYTF. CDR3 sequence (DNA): TGCGCCAGCAGCCAAGCTAAAACAGGCCCCTACTATGGCTACACCTTC.

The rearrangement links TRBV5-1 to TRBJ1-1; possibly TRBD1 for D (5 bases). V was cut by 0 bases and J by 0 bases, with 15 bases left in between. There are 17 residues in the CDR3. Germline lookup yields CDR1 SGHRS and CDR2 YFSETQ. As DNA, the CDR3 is TGCGCCAGCAGCTTGGAATGGAGGGGCAGTATGAACACTGAAGCTTTCTTT. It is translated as CASSLEWRGSMNTEAFF.

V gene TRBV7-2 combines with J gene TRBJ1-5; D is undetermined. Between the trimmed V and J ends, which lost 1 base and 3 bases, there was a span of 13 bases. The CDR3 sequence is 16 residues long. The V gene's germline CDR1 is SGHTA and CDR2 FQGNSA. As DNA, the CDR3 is TGTGCCAGCAGCTTAGTGGCAACTGGGCTCAATCAGCCCCAGCATTTT. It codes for CASSLVATGLNQPQHF.